Shown below are 9 T cell receptor beta chains from a single sample sequenced in a study of CD8+CD57+ T cells in acquired aplastic anemia. For CDR3 and TCR beta VDJ profiling, genomic DNA was the template used. TCRdb reprocessed the reads via MiXCR and lists one record per CDR3 protein. Among around 140,000 distinct CDR3 sequences listed, approximately 41% were seen once. The specimen was sorted CD4+, CD8+, or CD8+CD57+ T cells (not recorded which) from PBMCs. The receptor source for this set is a human donor in good health, serving as a control.

About this clonotype: This may stem from a read error, because a much larger clone lies one nucleotide away. V usage is TRBV4-2 and J usage is TRBJ1-1, with D hard to call. The CDR3 has 13 amino acids. V was pared by 7 bases and J by 3 bases, with 12 bases between. Germline lookup yields CDR1 LGHNA and CDR2 YNFKEQ. In nucleotides, the CDR3 is TGTGCCAGCACCCTTCAAGGCGACACTGAAGCTTTCTTT. Translation gives CASTLQGDTEAFF.

This clonotype was observed many times. The genes are TRBV7-7 and TRBJ2-2; 11 nucleotides align to TRBD1. CDR3 size: 14 residues. V lost 3 bases and J lost 7; bases outside the gene matches: 1. The germline gives CDR1 SSHAT, CDR2 FNYEAQ (reference sequence). The CDR3 bases are TGTGCCAGCAGCTTGGACAGGGGGCACGGGGAGCTGTTTTTT. Translated, it gives CASSLDRGHGELFF. The entire variable domain, with the rest obtained from reference TRBV7-7 and TRBJ2-2, is as follows: GAGVSQSPRYKVTKRGQDVTLRCDPISSHATLYWYQQALGQGPEFLTYFNYEAQPDKSGLPSDRFSAERPEGSISTLTIQRTEQRDSAMYRCASSLDRGHGELFFGEGSRLTVL.

This clonotype was seen repeatedly, ten times or more. The chain combines TRBV6-1 with TRBJ2-3, with a weak D call TRBD2 (5 bases). This CDR3 spans 15 amino acids. The germline gives CDR1 MNHNS, CDR2 SASEGT. The V and J ends lost 7 bases and 7 bases respectively, with 21 bases between them. CDR3 in DNA: TGTGCCAGCAAAGTCGGGCCGGGAATGAGTCATACGCAGTATTTT. It translates to CASKVGPGMSHTQYF.

This clonotype was seen many times. This chain links TRBV20-1 with TRBJ2-3, with TRBD2 matching 13 bases. The V and J ends lost 4 bases and 3 bases, in that order; junction bases with no gene match: 4. CDR3 length: 15 residues. Germline loops: CDR1 DFQATT, CDR2 SNEGSKA (reference sequence). The CDR3 is CSATGLAGPTDTQYF. CDR3 in DNA: TGCAGTGCTACGGGACTAGCGGGGCCTACAGATACGCAGTATTTT.

This clonotype was recorded at least ten times. The chain has TRBV20-1 and TRBJ2-3; 15 bases line up with TRBD2. J gave up 4 bases and V 6 bases, and 5 bases lay outside the gene matches. Germline V gene sequence: CDR1 DFQATT, CDR2 SNEGSKA (reference sequence). CDR3 length equals 15 residues. CDR3 sequence: CSADRTSGRADTQYF. CDR3 bases: TGCAGTGCGGATCGGACTAGCGGGAGGGCAGATACGCAGTATTTT.

This clonotype was found a few times. The J gene is TRBJ1-1, the V gene TRBV6-1; 7 bases are a match to TRBD1. V gave up 8 bases and J gave up 0 bases; unmatched junction bases: 0. This CDR3 comprises 12 residues. CDR1 is MNHNS and CDR2 is SASEGT in the germline V gene. The CDR3 nucleotides read TGTGCCAGCGGACAGGTGAACACTGAAGCTTTCTTT. Translating it yields CASGQVNTEAFF.

This clonotype was picked up many times. V usage is TRBV5-1 and J usage is TRBJ2-5; D may match TRBD1 or TRBD2 (5 bases each). CDR1 and CDR2 (germline): SGHRS, YFSETQ. The CDR3 is 17 amino acids. The V end was cut by 1 base, the J end by 5 bases, with 21 bases between. The CDR3 nucleotides are TGCGCCAGCAGCTTGCTGGGCCGGGACCCACGGACGGAGACCCAGTACTTC. This codes for CASSLLGRDPRTETQYF.

This clonotype has at least ten counts. The CDR3 nucleotides are TGTGCCTCCGGGACAGGGGGGTCACCCCTCCACTTT. This sequence encodes CASGTGGSPLHF. V usage is TRBV30 and J usage is TRBJ1-6, with 11 nucleotides matching TRBD1. This CDR3 spans 12 amino acids. V trimming: 7 bases; J trimming: 10 bases; junction bases outside the gene matches: 3. The germline V gene has CDR1 GTSNPN and CDR2 SVGIG (reference sequence). Drawing the rest from reference TRBV30 and TRBJ1-6, the complete variable domain is SQTIHQWPATLVQPVGSPLSLECTVEGTSNPNLYWYRQAAGRGLQLLFYSVGIGQISSEVPQNLSASRPQDRQFILSSKKLLLSDSGFYLCASGTGGSPLHFGNGTRLTVT.

This clonotype was counted ten times or more. This sequence joins TRBV6-5 and TRBJ1-1; D gene unclear. This CDR3 is built from 11 residues. V lost 2 bases and J 7 bases, leaving 5 bases between the germline ends. Per germline, CDR1 MNHEY and CDR2 SVGAGI. CDR3 residues: CASSYRSEAFF. The CDR3 DNA sequence: TGTGCCAGCAGTTACCGGAGTGAAGCTTTCTTT.